This passage covers 29 T cell receptor beta chains from one sample sequenced in a study of OX40 agonist ivuxolimab in advanced cancers. Profiling relied on immunoSEQ multiplex PCR, and the TCRdb table lists in-frame clones only, not all of them. The table has around 22,000 clones, 86% seen once. Sample: CD4+ or CD8+ T cells sorted from blood, taken in a trial of the OX40 agonist ivuxolimab. The receptors shown here come from an adult with an advanced solid tumor such as melanoma, head and neck, liver or kidney cancer.

The chain combines TRBV11-2 with TRBJ2-5; the match to TRBD2 covers 10 bases. The CDR3 is 16 residues long. Per the germline V gene, CDR1 is SGHAT and CDR2 is FQNNGV. Losses at the gene ends were 5 bases for V and 3 bases for J; bases not matched to a gene: 9. The DNA for the CDR3 is TGTGCCAGCAGCCTTACTAGCGGGACTGGAAAAGAGACCCAGTACTTC. Residues: CASSLTSGTGKETQYF.

This clone has more than one count but fewer than ten. J is TRBJ1-2 and V is TRBV28; TRBD1 is a possible D gene (5 bases). V lost 7 bases to trimming and J lost 6 bases, with 15 bases between them. The length of the CDR3 is 13 residues. Germline loops: CDR1 MDHEN, CDR2 SYDVKM. This chain's CDR3 is CASTHQGRDGYTF. The DNA of the CDR3 is TGTGCCAGCACACACCAGGGCAGGGATGGCTACACCTTC.

The V and J genes are TRBV27 and TRBJ2-1; D tentatively fits TRBD1 or TRBD2 (5 bases each). CDR3 size: 15 residues. Deletions cut 2 bases from V and 7 bases from J, with 15 bases between. Germline loops: CDR1 MNHEY, CDR2 SMNVEV (reference sequence). DNA for the CDR3: TGTGCCAGCAGTTTACGGGACCCTAGCCTGAATGAGCAGTTCTTC. Its translation: CASSLRDPSLNEQFF.

The chain has TRBV28 and TRBJ2-1, with no clear D. In germline, CDR1 is MDHEN, CDR2 SYDVKM. The germline V and J ends were trimmed by 5 bases and 0 bases, with 11 bases remaining between them. The CDR3 extends over 15 amino acids. The DNA for the CDR3 is TGTGCCAGCAGTCCTGGGGAAAGCTCCTACAATGAGCAGTTCTTC. Its translation: CASSPGESSYNEQFF.

V and J are TRBV6-1 and TRBJ2-7; D not certain. The germline V gene has CDR1 MNHNS and CDR2 SASEGT. V was pared by 5 bases and J by 3 bases, with 11 bases between. This CDR3 comprises 13 residues. In DNA, the CDR3 is TGTGCCAGCAGTCAAATTAGGGACTACGAGCAGTACTTC. This codes for CASSQIRDYEQYF.

The chain carries TRBV6-5 and TRBJ1-5; D not resolved. CDR1 and CDR2 (germline): MNHEY, SVGAGI. CDR3 length: 13 residues. The V end lost 0 bases, the J end lost 7 bases, and 7 bases lay between the germline ends. The CDR3 sequence is CASSYSARQPQHF. In DNA form, the CDR3 reads TGTGCCAGCAGTTACTCAGCCCGGCAGCCCCAGCATTTT.

By frequency in the sample, this clone is medium-sized. The chain carries TRBV6-6 and TRBJ2-1; 10 bases map to TRBD2. J lost 2 bases, V lost 5 bases, and 6 bases had no gene match. Per germline, CDR1 MNHNY and CDR2 SVGAGI (reference sequence). There are 16 residues in the CDR3. The CDR3 DNA is TGTGCCAGCAGTCCAACCGGGACTAGCGCCTACAATGAGCAGTTCTTC. Amino acid sequence: CASSPTGTSAYNEQFF.

The rearrangement joins TRBV6-1 to TRBJ1-2; D gene ambiguous. This CDR3 is 15 amino acids long. The V end was cut by 3 bases, the J end by 6 bases, with 17 bases between. Germline V gene sequence: CDR1 MNHNS, CDR2 SASEGT. This chain's CDR3 is CASSDYSGGEHGYTF. The DNA for the CDR3 is TGTGCCAGCAGTGATTATTCGGGTGGGGAGCATGGCTACACCTTC.

The rearrangement joins TRBV7-3 to TRBJ1-1, with D possibly being TRBD1 (5 bases). The CDR3 is made up of 16 amino acids. CDR1 and CDR2 (germline): SGHTA, FQGTGA. V lost 4 bases to trimming and J lost 0 bases, with 15 bases between them. The CDR3 here is CASSSSGPRMNTEAFF. CDR3 nucleotide sequence: TGTGCCAGCAGCTCTTCGGGGCCAAGGATGAACACTGAAGCTTTCTTT.

This chain uses TRBV4-3 with TRBJ1-1; no reliable D call. The germline V gene has CDR1 LGHNA and CDR2 YSLEER. V lost 1 base, J lost 8 bases, and 14 bases lay in between. The length of the CDR3 is 14 residues. As DNA, the CDR3 is TGCGCCAGCAGCCAAGGAAGGTGGGCGGTCGAAGCTTTCTTT. Its protein is CASSQGRWAVEAFF.

The chain joins TRBV9 to TRBJ1-1, with unresolved D. Looked up from germline, CDR1 is SGDLS and CDR2 is YYNGEE. CDR3 length: 14 residues. V was pared by 1 base and J by 5 bases, with 12 bases between. The CDR3 loop is CASSVRGGWTEAFF. The CDR3 nucleotides read TGTGCCAGCAGCGTAAGAGGAGGGTGGACTGAAGCTTTCTTT.

The rearrangement links TRBV5-1 to TRBJ2-7; 10 bases are a match to TRBD1. Germline lookup yields CDR1 SGHRS and CDR2 YFSETQ. The CDR3 runs 14 residues. The junction had 7 bases not matched to a gene; V was cut back by 6 bases and J by 4 bases. The CDR3 coding sequence is TGCGCCAGCAATGTAGGGACAGGGGCTTACGAGCAGTACTTC. Translating gives CASNVGTGAYEQYF. The full variable domain, completed using reference TRBV5-1 and TRBJ2-7, is KAGVTQTPRYLIKTRGQQVTLSCSPISGHRSVSWYQQTPGQGLQFLFEYFSETQRNKGNFPGRFSGRQFSNSRSEMNVSTLELGDSALYLCASNVGTGAYEQYFGPGTRLTVT.

The count of this clone is one. The J gene is TRBJ2-7, the V gene TRBV7-2; D is tentatively TRBD1 or TRBD2 (5 bases each). CDR1 and CDR2 (germline): SGHTA, FQGNSA. The V gene lost 4 bases and the J gene lost 9 bases, with 25 bases spanning the gap. CDR3 length: 16 amino acids. CDR3 residues: CASSSTLNMASRVQYF. In DNA form, the CDR3 reads TGTGCCAGCAGCTCAACCTTAAACATGGCTAGCAGGGTGCAGTACTTC.

The chain is built from TRBV5-6 and TRBJ1-5; 7 nucleotides align to TRBD1. The CDR3 has 15 residues. CDR1 SGHDT and CDR2 YYEEEE come from the germline V gene. J was trimmed by 3 bases and V by 6 bases; bases with no gene match: 9. CDR3 amino acids: CASTREGQYNQPQHF. The CDR3 DNA sequence: TGTGCCAGCACCCGGGAGGGACAGTACAATCAGCCCCAGCATTTT.

This clone has a handful of counts. The V gene is TRBV19, the J gene TRBJ2-7, with D perhaps matching TRBD1 or TRBD2 (5 bases each). The V gene lost 5 bases and the J gene lost 2 bases, with 16 bases spanning the gap. CDR1 and CDR2 from the germline V gene are LNHDA and SQIVND (reference sequence). This CDR3 contains 15 residues. CDR3 sequence reads: CASSAPGRNTYEQYF. As DNA, the CDR3 is TGTGCCAGTAGTGCACCGGGACGGAACACCTACGAGCAGTACTTC.

The rearrangement links TRBV4-1 to TRBJ2-5; perhaps TRBD1 as D (6 bases). Germline lookup yields CDR1 MGHRA and CDR2 YSYEKL. This CDR3 has 14 amino acids. The V end was cut by 1 base, the J end by 3 bases, with 9 bases between. CDR3 nucleotides: TGCGCCAGCAGCCAAGGCAGGGGAAAAGAGACCCAGTACTTC. It translates to CASSQGRGKETQYF.

This chain connects TRBV27 to TRBJ2-7; 11 positions match TRBD2. This CDR3 region has 16 residues. Germline V gene lookup returns CDR1 MNHEY and CDR2 SMNVEV (reference sequence). Trimming took 7 bases from V and 5 from J; bases not matched to a gene: 13. The CDR3 here is CASKSSGTSGSNEQYF. CDR3 DNA: TGTGCCAGCAAGAGTTCCGGGACTAGCGGTTCTAACGAGCAGTACTTC.

The gene calls are TRBV28 and TRBJ2-5, with TRBD1 matching 8 bases. Unmatched junction bases numbered 3, after V lost 2 bases and J lost 1 base. This CDR3 region has 15 residues. CDR1 is MDHEN and CDR2 is SYDVKM in the germline V gene. The CDR3 DNA follows: TGTGCCAGCAGTTTAGACAGGGGCCTCCAAGAGACCCAGTACTTC. Protein product: CASSLDRGLQETQYF.

The gene calls are TRBV29-1 and TRBJ1-1; the match to TRBD1 covers 7 bases. V shed 7 bases and J 4 bases; nucleotides not matched to a gene: 6. In germline, CDR1 is SQVTM, CDR2 ANQGSEA. The CDR3 length is 12 residues. The CDR3 sequence is CSDLDRSTEAFF. CDR3 in DNA: TGCAGCGACTTGGACAGGAGCACTGAAGCTTTCTTT.

This clone was seen just once. This chain connects TRBV28 to TRBJ2-1, with TRBD2 identical over 15 bases. From germline, CDR1 is MDHEN and CDR2 SYDVKM. J lost 8 bases, V lost 6 bases, and 2 bases had no gene match. CDR3 length equals 14 residues. CDR3 nucleotide sequence: TGTGCCAGCAGGGGGACTAGCGGGAGGTATGAGCAGTTCTTC. Its translation: CASRGTSGRYEQFF. The full variable domain, in which reference TRBV28 and TRBJ2-1 provide the parts outside the CDR3, is DVKVTQSSRYLVKRTGEKVFLECVQDMDHENMFWYRQDPGLGLRLIYFSYDVKMKEKGDIPEGYSVSREKKERFSLILESASTNQTSMYLCASRGTSGRYEQFFGPGTRLTVL.

The chain couples TRBV30 to TRBJ1-5; tentatively, D is TRBD1 (6 bases). The ends were cut back, 0 bases at V and 1 base at J, with 10 bases in the middle. CDR3 length equals 15 residues. Germline lookup yields CDR1 GTSNPN and CDR2 SVGIG (reference sequence). CDR3 DNA sequence: TGTGCCTGGAGTGTATTAGGGGGGAGCAATCAGCCCCAGCATTTT. This translates into CAWSVLGGSNQPQHF. Full variable domain (remainder filled in from reference TRBV30 and TRBJ1-5): SQTIHQWPATLVQPVGSPLSLECTVEGTSNPNLYWYRQAAGRGLQLLFYSVGIGQISSEVPQNLSASRPQDRQFILSSKKLLLSDSGFYLCAWSVLGGSNQPQHFGDGTRLSIL.

The chain combines TRBV7-9 with TRBJ2-7; D ambiguous. The CDR3 covers 15 residues. The V end was cut by 5 bases, the J end by 6 bases, with 20 bases between. The germline gives CDR1 SEHNR, CDR2 FQNEAQ (reference sequence). This CDR3 is CASSTVALHPGEQYF. CDR3 in DNA: TGTGCCAGCAGCACCGTAGCCCTTCATCCTGGCGAGCAGTACTTC.

The chain combines TRBV7-6 with TRBJ2-1; maybe TRBD1 (6 bases). Germline assignment: CDR1 SGHVS and CDR2 FNYEAQ. CDR3 length: 15 amino acids. Trimming took off 5 bases at V and 4 bases at J, with 15 bases between the two ends. CDR3: CASSPGTGPYNEQFF. The CDR3 nucleotides read TGTGCCAGCAGCCCCGGCACAGGGCCTTACAATGAGCAGTTCTTC.

This clone was counted a few times. This rearrangement joins TRBV27 to TRBJ2-7; a possible D gene is TRBD2 (7 bases). This CDR3 region has 15 residues. Trimming cost V 10 bases and J 3 bases, with 22 bases left between them. Germline CDR1 and CDR2: MNHEY and SMNVEV (reference sequence). CDR3 residues: CATRLGASGFYEQYF. CDR3 coding DNA: TGTGCCACCCGGTTGGGGGCTAGCGGATTCTACGAGCAGTACTTC.

The V call is TRBV12-5, the J call TRBJ2-6, with D tentatively TRBD1 (7 bases). This CDR3 has 18 amino acids. Between the trimmed V and J ends, which lost 0 bases and 3 bases, there was a span of 15 bases. Germline CDR1 LGHNT, CDR2 FRNRAP. The CDR3 sequence is CASGLVLEGAFGANVLTF. Here the CDR3 DNA reads TGTGCTAGTGGTTTGGTACTGGAGGGGGCCTTTGGGGCCAACGTCCTGACTTTC.

The rearrangement uses TRBV30 and TRBJ1-2; the D gene is possibly TRBD1 (6 bases). Trimming stripped 5 bases from V and 3 bases from J, with 10 bases between. Germline-derived CDR1 and CDR2 are GTSNPN and SVGIG (reference sequence). The CDR3 spans 12 residues. The CDR3 region has the DNA TGTGCCTGGGGACAGAAGGACTATGGCTACACCTTC. It translates to CAWGQKDYGYTF.

The chain uses TRBV27 and TRBJ2-7, with D possibly TRBD2 on 5 matching bases. The germline gives CDR1 MNHEY, CDR2 SMNVEV (reference sequence). Trimming shortened V by 4 bases and J by 2 bases, and 9 bases separated the two germline ends. This CDR3 is 13 amino acids long. The CDR3 nucleotides are TGTGCCAGCAGTTATAGCGAAACCTACGAGCAGTACTTC. This gives the protein CASSYSETYEQYF.

The chain uses TRBV6-5 and TRBJ2-5, with a possible D match to TRBD2 (6 bases). Germline CDR1 is MNHEY and CDR2 is SVGAGI. The germline V and J ends were trimmed by 3 bases and 4 bases, with 18 bases remaining between them. This CDR3 spans 16 amino acids. The CDR3 here is CASSYGSGDRGETQYF. CDR3 coding DNA: TGTGCCAGCAGTTATGGGTCGGGGGACCGGGGAGAGACCCAGTACTTC.

This chain joins TRBV7-6 and TRBJ2-7, with 13 nucleotides matching TRBD2. Per germline, CDR1 SGHVS and CDR2 FNYEAQ. J lost 7 bases, V lost 2 bases, and 5 bases had no gene match. CDR3 size: 15 residues. The DNA for the CDR3 is TGTGCCAGCAGCTTATCCGGGACTAGCGGGAATGAGCAGTACTTC. Translating gives CASSLSGTSGNEQYF.